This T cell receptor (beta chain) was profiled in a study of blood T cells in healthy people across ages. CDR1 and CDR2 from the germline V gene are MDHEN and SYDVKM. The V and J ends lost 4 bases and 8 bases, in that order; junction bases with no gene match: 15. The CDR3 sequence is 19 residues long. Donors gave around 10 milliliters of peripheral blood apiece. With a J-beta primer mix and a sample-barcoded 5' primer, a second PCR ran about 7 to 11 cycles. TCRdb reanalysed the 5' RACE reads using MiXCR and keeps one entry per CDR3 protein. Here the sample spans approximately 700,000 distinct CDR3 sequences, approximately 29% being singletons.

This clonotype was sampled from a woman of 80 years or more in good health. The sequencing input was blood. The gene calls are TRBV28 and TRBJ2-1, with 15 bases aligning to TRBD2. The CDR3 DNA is TGTGCCAGCAGTTCACTCGTCCCGGGACTAGCGGGGGGAGTAGATGAGCAGTTCTTC. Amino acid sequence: CASSSLVPGLAGGVDEQFF.